Listed below are T cell receptor beta chains from one sample, sequenced in a study of blood T cell repertoires in COVID-19. Clones were sequenced by immunoSEQ multiplex PCR, and TCRdb holds only the in-frame ones, with some missing. The data show about 200,000 clones, more than 75% seen once. Source material: peripheral blood. The origin of the receptors is a woman in her 40s with COVID-19, enrolled during active disease. The CDR3 runs from the conserved cysteine through the conserved F or W. The D gene is left open where the match is weak. Some rows have no size entry. The others give once, few or many, or a class for an expanded clone.

D gene: -; J gene: TRBJ1-4; V gene: TRBV21-1; clone size: -; CDR3 protein: CASSKVQVNEKLFF; CDR3 DNA: TGTGCCAGCAGCAAAGTACAGGTTAATGAAAAACTGTTTTTT
D gene: -; J gene: TRBJ1-2; V gene: TRBV5-1; clone size: -; CDR3 protein: CASSLVPPANYGYTF; CDR3 DNA: TGCGCCAGCAGCTTGGTACCTCCAGCTAACTATGGCTACACCTTC
D gene: -; J gene: TRBJ1-2; V gene: TRBV19; clone size: -; CDR3 protein: CASSLYRDANYGYTF; CDR3 DNA: TGTGCCAGTAGCCTCTACAGGGACGCTAACTATGGCTACACCTTC
D gene: TRBD1; J gene: TRBJ2-7; V gene: TRBV9; clone size: -; CDR3 protein: CASSAWTGRGEQYF; CDR3 DNA: TGTGCCAGCAGCGCTTGGACAGGGCGAGGCGAGCAGTACTTC
D gene: -; J gene: TRBJ1-2; V gene: TRBV6-2/TRBV6-3; clone size: -; CDR3 protein: CASSYSGDGGYTF; CDR3 DNA: TGTGCCAGCAGTTACTCGGGTGACGGGGGCTACACCTTC
D gene: TRBD1; J gene: TRBJ2-2; V gene: TRBV7-2; clone size: -; CDR3 protein: CASRGQGLDTGELFF; CDR3 DNA: TGTGCCAGCAGGGGACAGGGTCTAGACACCGGGGAGCTGTTTTTT
D gene: -; J gene: TRBJ2-7; V gene: TRBV10-3; clone size: -; CDR3 protein: CAISGGVMGSSYEQYF; CDR3 DNA: TGTGCCATCAGTGGGGGGGTAATGGGGAGCTCCTACGAGCAGTACTTC
D gene: -; J gene: TRBJ2-5; V gene: TRBV7-2; clone size: -; CDR3 protein: CASSLVRSLGGRVETQYF; CDR3 DNA: TGTGCCAGCAGCTTAGTACGGAGTTTGGGGGGTCGGGTAGAGACCCAGTACTTC
D gene: -; J gene: TRBJ1-5; V gene: TRBV30; clone size: -; CDR3 protein: CAWGRGLHNQPQHF; CDR3 DNA: TGTGCCTGGGGAAGGGGTCTTCATAATCAGCCCCAGCATTTT
D gene: -; J gene: TRBJ1-1; V gene: TRBV6-6; clone size: -; CDR3 protein: CASSYSSEHEAFF; CDR3 DNA: TGTGCCAGCAGTTACTCGTCGGAGCATGAAGCTTTCTTT
D gene: -; J gene: TRBJ1-1; V gene: TRBV18; clone size: -; CDR3 protein: CASSPGTDLEAFF; CDR3 DNA: TGTGCCAGCTCACCAGGGACTGACCTTGAAGCTTTCTTT
D gene: -; J gene: TRBJ2-3; V gene: TRBV5-4; clone size: -; CDR3 protein: CASSLGWGESVVGTDTQYF; CDR3 DNA: TGTGCCAGCAGCTTGGGGTGGGGAGAGAGTGTAGTGGGCACAGATACGCAGTATTTT
D gene: -; J gene: TRBJ2-7; V gene: TRBV7-9; clone size: -; CDR3 protein: CASTDISYEQYF; CDR3 DNA: TGTGCCAGCACTGACATTTCCTACGAGCAGTACTTC
D gene: -; J gene: TRBJ1-3; V gene: TRBV18; clone size: -; CDR3 protein: CASSPRSVGSGNTIYF; CDR3 DNA: TGTGCCAGCTCACCCCGATCTGTCGGCTCTGGAAACACCATATATTTT
D gene: -; J gene: TRBJ1-2; V gene: TRBV30; clone size: -; CDR3 protein: CAWRQIYGYTF; CDR3 DNA: TGTGCCTGGCGTCAGATCTATGGCTACACCTTC
D gene: TRBD1; J gene: TRBJ2-5; V gene: TRBV5-6; clone size: -; CDR3 protein: CASSQTGTEETQYF; CDR3 DNA: TGTGCCAGCAGCCAAACCGGGACAGAAGAGACCCAGTACTTC
D gene: TRBD1; J gene: TRBJ1-1; V gene: TRBV3-1/TRBV3-2; clone size: -; CDR3 protein: CASSQAIQGTTEAFF; CDR3 DNA: TGTGCCAGCAGCCAGGCTATACAGGGGACAACTGAAGCTTTCTTT
D gene: -; J gene: TRBJ2-2; V gene: TRBV11-2; clone size: once; CDR3 protein: CASSYPSGELFF; CDR3 DNA: TGTGCCAGCAGTTATCCCAGCGGGGAGCTGTTTTTT
D gene: -; J gene: TRBJ1-2; V gene: TRBV2; clone size: -; CDR3 protein: CASDRGNYGYTF; CDR3 DNA: TGTGCCAGCGACAGAGGCAACTATGGCTACACCTTC
D gene: TRBD1; J gene: TRBJ2-7; V gene: TRBV28; clone size: -; CDR3 protein: CASSLPGQIYEQYF; CDR3 DNA: TGTGCCAGCAGTCTACCGGGACAGATCTACGAGCAGTACTTC
D gene: -; J gene: TRBJ1-5; V gene: TRBV7-9; clone size: -; CDR3 protein: CASSSTVSNQPQHF; CDR3 DNA: TGTGCCAGCAGCTCGACAGTCAGCAATCAGCCCCAGCATTTT
D gene: -; J gene: TRBJ1-1; V gene: TRBV21-1; clone size: -; CDR3 protein: CASSWGQGDTEAFF; CDR3 DNA: TGTGCCAGCAGCTGGGGACAGGGGGACACTGAAGCTTTCTTT
D gene: -; J gene: TRBJ2-7; V gene: TRBV5-1; clone size: -; CDR3 protein: CASSLGALGDEQYF; CDR3 DNA: TGCGCCAGCAGCTTGGGGGCACTAGGAGACGAGCAGTACTTC
D gene: TRBD2; J gene: TRBJ2-7; V gene: TRBV15; clone size: -; CDR3 protein: CATSRVPKTSGGARYEQYF; CDR3 DNA: TGTGCCACCAGCAGAGTGCCCAAGACTAGCGGGGGGGCCAGGTACGAGCAGTACTTC
D gene: TRBD2; J gene: TRBJ2-2; V gene: TRBV5-1; clone size: -; CDR3 protein: CASSPQTSGVNGELFF; CDR3 DNA: TGCGCCAGCAGCCCTCAGACTAGCGGGGTGAACGGGGAGCTGTTTTTT
D gene: -; J gene: TRBJ2-1; V gene: TRBV19; clone size: -; CDR3 protein: CASTRGNEQFF; CDR3 DNA: TGTGCCAGTACTCGGGGCAATGAGCAGTTCTTC
D gene: TRBD1; J gene: TRBJ1-4; V gene: TRBV18; clone size: -; CDR3 protein: CASSRDRGPIEKLFF; CDR3 DNA: TGTGCCAGCTCACGGGACAGGGGGCCTATTGAAAAACTGTTTTTT
D gene: -; J gene: TRBJ2-1; V gene: TRBV5-6; clone size: -; CDR3 protein: CASSSRRNNEQFF; CDR3 DNA: TGTGCCAGCAGCTCTCGGCGGAACAATGAGCAGTTCTTC
D gene: -; J gene: TRBJ2-3; V gene: TRBV30; clone size: -; CDR3 protein: CAWTPGVPSTDTQYF; CDR3 DNA: TGTGCCTGGACCCCGGGGGTTCCTAGCACAGATACGCAGTATTTT
D gene: -; J gene: TRBJ2-5; V gene: TRBV20-1; clone size: -; CDR3 protein: CSSSKRETQYF; CDR3 DNA: TGCAGTTCGTCTAAGCGGGAGACCCAGTACTTC
D gene: -; J gene: TRBJ1-1; V gene: TRBV3-1/TRBV3-2; clone size: -; CDR3 protein: CASSNGGEAFF; CDR3 DNA: TGTGCCAGCAGCAACGGTGGTGAAGCTTTCTTT
D gene: TRBD1; J gene: TRBJ2-5; V gene: TRBV7-9; clone size: once; CDR3 protein: CASRQGYQETQYF; CDR3 DNA: TGTGCCAGCCGACAGGGGTACCAAGAGACCCAGTACTTC
D gene: TRBD2; J gene: TRBJ2-1; V gene: TRBV7-2; clone size: -; CDR3 protein: CASSRSGSSNEQFF; CDR3 DNA: TGTGCCAGCAGCCGTAGCGGGAGTTCCAATGAGCAGTTCTTC
D gene: -; J gene: TRBJ2-2; V gene: TRBV4-1; clone size: once; CDR3 protein: CASSPYGGANTGELFF; CDR3 DNA: TGCGCCAGCAGCCCTTATGGGGGCGCGAACACCGGGGAGCTGTTTTTT
D gene: TRBD2; J gene: TRBJ2-2; V gene: TRBV13; clone size: once; CDR3 protein: CASSISGSSGELFF; CDR3 DNA: TGTGCCAGCAGCATTAGCGGGAGCAGCGGGGAGCTGTTTTTT
D gene: -; J gene: TRBJ2-5; V gene: TRBV5-1; clone size: once; CDR3 protein: CASSLDGLETQYF; CDR3 DNA: TGCGCCAGCAGCTTGGACGGGTTGGAGACCCAGTACTTC
D gene: TRBD1; J gene: TRBJ2-1; V gene: TRBV24-1; clone size: many; CDR3 protein: CATSDPGTGDHEQFF; CDR3 DNA: TGTGCCACCAGTGACCCCGGGACAGGGGATCATGAGCAGTTCTTC
D gene: -; J gene: TRBJ2-3; V gene: TRBV5-1; clone size: -; CDR3 protein: CASSLAASSTDTQYF; CDR3 DNA: TGCGCCAGCAGCTTGGCGGCTAGCAGCACAGATACGCAGTATTTT
D gene: -; J gene: TRBJ2-7; V gene: TRBV11-2; clone size: few; CDR3 protein: CASSPLRRVGDYEQYF; CDR3 DNA: TGTGCCAGCAGCCCCTTGCGCCGTGTCGGGGACTACGAGCAGTACTTC
D gene: TRBD1; J gene: TRBJ1-2; V gene: TRBV7-6; clone size: -; CDR3 protein: CAVGQAGYTF; CDR3 DNA: TGTGCCGTCGGACAGGCGGGCTACACCTTC
D gene: -; J gene: TRBJ1-3; V gene: TRBV3-1/TRBV3-2; clone size: -; CDR3 protein: CASSLRGSGNTIYF; CDR3 DNA: TGTGCCAGCAGCCTCCGAGGGTCTGGAAACACCATATATTTT
D gene: -; J gene: TRBJ2-3; V gene: TRBV5-1; clone size: -; CDR3 protein: CASSLVSAFEQCF; CDR3 DNA: TGCGCCAGCAGCTTGGTTTCAGCGTTTGAGCAGTGTTTT